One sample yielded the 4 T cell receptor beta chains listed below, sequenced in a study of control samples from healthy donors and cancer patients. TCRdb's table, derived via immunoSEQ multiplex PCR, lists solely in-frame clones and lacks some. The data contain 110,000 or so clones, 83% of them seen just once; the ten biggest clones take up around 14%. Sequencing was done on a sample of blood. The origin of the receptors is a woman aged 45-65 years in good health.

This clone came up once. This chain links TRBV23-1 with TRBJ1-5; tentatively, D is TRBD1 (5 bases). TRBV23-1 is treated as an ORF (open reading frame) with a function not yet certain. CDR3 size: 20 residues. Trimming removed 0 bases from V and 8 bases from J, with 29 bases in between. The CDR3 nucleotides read TGCGCCAGCAGTCAATCTTCTTCGGGGAGGGGAGGAGGGATTATCAAGCCCCAGCATTTT. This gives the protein CASSQSSSGRGGGIIKPQHF.

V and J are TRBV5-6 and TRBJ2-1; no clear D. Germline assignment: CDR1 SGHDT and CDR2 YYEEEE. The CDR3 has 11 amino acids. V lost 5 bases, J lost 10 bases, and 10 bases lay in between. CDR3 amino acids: CASRIAGEQFF. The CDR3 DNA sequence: TGTGCCAGCAGAATTGCTGGGGAGCAGTTCTTC.

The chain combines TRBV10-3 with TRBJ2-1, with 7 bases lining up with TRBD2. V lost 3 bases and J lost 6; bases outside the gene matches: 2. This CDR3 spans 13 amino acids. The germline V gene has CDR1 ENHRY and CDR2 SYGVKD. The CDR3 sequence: CAISDASGNEQFF. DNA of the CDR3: TGTGCCATCAGTGATGCTAGCGGCAATGAGCAGTTCTTC.

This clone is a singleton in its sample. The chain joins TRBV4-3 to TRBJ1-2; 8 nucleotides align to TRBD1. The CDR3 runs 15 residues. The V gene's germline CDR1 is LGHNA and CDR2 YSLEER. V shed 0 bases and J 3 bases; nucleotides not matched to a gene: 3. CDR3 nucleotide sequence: TGCGCCAGCAGCCAAGATCCACAGGGGGACTATGGCTACACCTTC. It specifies CASSQDPQGDYGYTF.